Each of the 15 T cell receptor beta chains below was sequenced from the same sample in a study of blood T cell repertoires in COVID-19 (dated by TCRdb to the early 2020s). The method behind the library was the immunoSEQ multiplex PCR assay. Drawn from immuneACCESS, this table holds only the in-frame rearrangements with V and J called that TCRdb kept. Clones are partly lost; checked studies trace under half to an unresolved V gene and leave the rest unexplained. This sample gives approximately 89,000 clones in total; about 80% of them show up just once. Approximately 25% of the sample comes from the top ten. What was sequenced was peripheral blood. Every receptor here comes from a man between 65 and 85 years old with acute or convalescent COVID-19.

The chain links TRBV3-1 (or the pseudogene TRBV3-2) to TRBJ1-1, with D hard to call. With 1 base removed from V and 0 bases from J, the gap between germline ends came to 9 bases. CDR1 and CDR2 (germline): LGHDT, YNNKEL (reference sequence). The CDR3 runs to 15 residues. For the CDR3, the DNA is TGTGCCAGCAGCCAAGCCCGAGTCCTGAACACTGAAGCTTTCTTT. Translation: CASSQARVLNTEAFF.

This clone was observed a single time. Here the CDR3 reads CAISATGVGNQPQHF. CDR3 DNA: TGTGCCATCAGTGCCACAGGGGTCGGCAATCAGCCCCAGCATTTT. The chain combines TRBV10-3 with TRBJ1-5; TRBD1 aligns across 7 bases. Germline CDR1 and CDR2: ENHRY and SYGVKD. This CDR3 is 15 amino acids long. Losses at the gene ends were 4 bases for V and 2 bases for J; bases not matched to a gene: 5.

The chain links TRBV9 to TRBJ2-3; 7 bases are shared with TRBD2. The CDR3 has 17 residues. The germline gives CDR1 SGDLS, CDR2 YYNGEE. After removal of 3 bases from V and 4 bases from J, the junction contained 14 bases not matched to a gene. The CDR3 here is CASSGSLADTRADTQYF. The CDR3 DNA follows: TGTGCCAGCAGCGGGAGCCTAGCGGACACGCGGGCAGATACGCAGTATTTT.

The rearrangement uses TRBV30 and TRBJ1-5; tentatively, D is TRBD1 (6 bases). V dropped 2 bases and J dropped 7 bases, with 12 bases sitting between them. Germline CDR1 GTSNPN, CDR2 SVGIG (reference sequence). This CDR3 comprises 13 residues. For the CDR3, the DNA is TGTGCCTGGAGTTCCACGGGGGGCCAGCCCCAGCATTTT. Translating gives CAWSSTGGQPQHF.

DNA for the CDR3: TGTGCCAGCAGTTTCACTAGGACCTACGAGCAGTACTTC. It yields the protein CASSFTRTYEQYF. V gene TRBV28 combines with J gene TRBJ2-7; D may be TRBD2 (5 bases). Deletions cut 3 bases from V and 2 bases from J, with 8 bases between. Germline assignment: CDR1 MDHEN and CDR2 SYDVKM. This CDR3 region has 13 residues.

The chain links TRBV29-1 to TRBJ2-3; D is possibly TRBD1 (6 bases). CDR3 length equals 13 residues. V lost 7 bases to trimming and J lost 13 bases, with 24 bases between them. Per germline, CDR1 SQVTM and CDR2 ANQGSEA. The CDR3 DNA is TGCAGCGCCTCCGGGACATCCTGGTGGGGAGAGTATTTT. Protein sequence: CSASGTSWWGEYF.

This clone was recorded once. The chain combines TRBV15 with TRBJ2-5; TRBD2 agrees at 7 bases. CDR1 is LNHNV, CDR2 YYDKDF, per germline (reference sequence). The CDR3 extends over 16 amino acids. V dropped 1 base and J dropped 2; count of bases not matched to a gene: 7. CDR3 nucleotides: TGTGCCACCAGCAGAGGACGGGGAGGGAGGCAAGAGACCCAGTACTTC. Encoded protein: CATSRGRGGRQETQYF.

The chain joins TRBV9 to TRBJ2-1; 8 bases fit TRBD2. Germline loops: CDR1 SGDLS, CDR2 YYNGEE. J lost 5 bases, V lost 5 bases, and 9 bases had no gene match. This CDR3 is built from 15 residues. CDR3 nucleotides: TGTGCCAGCAGTGCCGGACTAGCCAGGGACAATGAGCAGTTCTTC. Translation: CASSAGLARDNEQFF.

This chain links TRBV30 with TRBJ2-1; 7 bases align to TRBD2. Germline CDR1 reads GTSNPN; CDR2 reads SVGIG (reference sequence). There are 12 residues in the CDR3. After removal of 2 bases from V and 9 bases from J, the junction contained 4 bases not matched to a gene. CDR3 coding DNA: TGTGCCTGGAGTAGAGGGGAGGGTGAGCAGTTCTTC. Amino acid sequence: CAWSRGEGEQFF.

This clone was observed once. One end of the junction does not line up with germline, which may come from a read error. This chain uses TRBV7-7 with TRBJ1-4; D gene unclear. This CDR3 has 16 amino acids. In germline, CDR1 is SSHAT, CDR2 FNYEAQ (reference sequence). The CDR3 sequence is CASSLGRGPTNEKLFF. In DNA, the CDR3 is TGTGCTAGCAGCTTAGGACGAGGGCCAACTAATGAAAAACTGTTTTTT.

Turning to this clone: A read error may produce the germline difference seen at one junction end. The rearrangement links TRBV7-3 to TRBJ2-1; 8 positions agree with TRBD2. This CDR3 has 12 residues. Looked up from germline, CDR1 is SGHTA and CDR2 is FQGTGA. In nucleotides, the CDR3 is TGTGCCAGCAGCCCGACCGGACTAGCCTTAGTCTTC. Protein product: CASSPTGLALVF.

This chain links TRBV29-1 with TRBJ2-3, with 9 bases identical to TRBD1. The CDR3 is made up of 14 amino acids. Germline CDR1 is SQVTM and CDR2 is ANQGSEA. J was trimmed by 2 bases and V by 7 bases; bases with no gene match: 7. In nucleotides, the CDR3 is TGCAGCGCCGGGGGACAGGGAATCACAGATACGCAGTATTTT. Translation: CSAGGQGITDTQYF.

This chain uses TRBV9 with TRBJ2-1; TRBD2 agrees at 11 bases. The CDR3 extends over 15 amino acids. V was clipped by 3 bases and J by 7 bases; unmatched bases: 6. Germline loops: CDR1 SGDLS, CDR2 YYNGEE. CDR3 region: CASSDRLAGYNEQFF. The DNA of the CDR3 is TGTGCCAGCAGCGATCGACTAGCGGGATATAATGAGCAGTTCTTC.

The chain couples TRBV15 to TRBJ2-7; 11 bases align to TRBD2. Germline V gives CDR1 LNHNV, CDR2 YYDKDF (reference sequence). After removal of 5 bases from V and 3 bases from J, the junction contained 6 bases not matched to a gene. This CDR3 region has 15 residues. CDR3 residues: CATSAGLAGGYEQYF. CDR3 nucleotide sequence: TGTGCCACCAGCGCAGGACTAGCGGGCGGCTACGAGCAGTACTTC.

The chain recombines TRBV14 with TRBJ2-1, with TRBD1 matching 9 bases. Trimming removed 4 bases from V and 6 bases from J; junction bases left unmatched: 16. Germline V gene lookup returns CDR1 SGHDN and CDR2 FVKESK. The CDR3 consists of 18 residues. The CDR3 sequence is CASSPLQGPGQGRNEQFF. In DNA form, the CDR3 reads TGTGCCAGCAGCCCTTTACAGGGACCGGGACAGGGACGCAATGAGCAGTTCTTC. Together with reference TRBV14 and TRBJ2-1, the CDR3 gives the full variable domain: EAGVTQFPSHSVIEKGQTVTLRCDPISGHDNLYWYRRVMGKEIKFLLHFVKESKQDESGMPNNRFLAERTGGTYSTLKVQPAELEDSGVYFCASSPLQGPGQGRNEQFFGPGTRLTVL.